Each of the 8 T cell receptor beta chains below was sequenced from the same sample in a study of blood T cells in healthy people across ages. The authors ran a second PCR of roughly 7 to 11 cycles using a sample-barcoded 5' primer and a J-beta primer mix. TCRdb reprocessed the 5' RACE reads via MiXCR and lists one record per CDR3 protein. Altogether about 700,000 distinct CDR3 sequences are present, roughly 32% being singletons, with the ten largest covering 15%. Sample: blood. These receptor sequences come from a woman of 80 years or more in good health.

This clonotype was recorded at least ten times. The rearrangement links TRBV20-1 to TRBJ2-3, with 10 bases identical to TRBD2. V shed 3 bases, J shed 5 bases, and the junction held 8 bases outside the gene matches. Germline CDR1 reads DFQATT; CDR2 reads SNEGSKA (reference sequence). CDR3 length: 15 amino acids. For the CDR3, the DNA is TGCAGTGCTAGCGAAACTAGCGGGGTTTTAGATACGCAGTATTTT. It specifies CSASETSGVLDTQYF.

The chain combines TRBV12-3 or TRBV12-4 with TRBJ2-6, with 7 bases identical to TRBD1. CDR3 length: 15 amino acids. Germline trimming cut 5 bases from V and 2 bases from J; bases unmatched to any gene: 3. The CDR3 coding sequence is TGTGCCAGCAGTAACGACAGGGCTGGGGCCAACGTCCTGACTTTC. Translating gives CASSNDRAGANVLTF.

This clonotype was found many times. This chain uses TRBV4-1 with TRBJ2-1, with TRBD2 matching over 7 bases. V trimming: 1 base; J trimming: 8 bases; junction bases outside the gene matches: 8. The CDR3 loop spans 15 amino acids. In germline, CDR1 is MGHRA, CDR2 YSYEKL. The CDR3 loop reads CASSQARGDLYEQFF. The CDR3 DNA reads TGCGCCAGCAGCCAAGCCCGGGGGGATCTCTATGAGCAGTTCTTC.

V usage is TRBV12-3 or TRBV12-4 and J usage is TRBJ2-3, with 8 bases that match TRBD1. The CDR3 spans 15 residues. With V trimmed by 6 bases and J by 4 bases, 9 bases remained unmatched. The CDR3 nucleotides are TGTGCCAGCAGCTTTGGACAGGGAAGCGCAGATACGCAGTATTTT. The encoded protein is CASSFGQGSADTQYF.

The sample holds many counts of this clonotype. An end of the junction differs from the germline gene, which may be a read error. V gene TRBV15 combines with J gene TRBJ2-6; D is unclear. This CDR3 is built from 17 residues. CDR1 is LNHNV, CDR2 YYDKDF, per germline (reference sequence). The CDR3 DNA is TGTGCCACCAGCCGAGATGCTCCTGTATCTGGGGCCAACGTCCTGACTTTC. Translated, it gives CATSRDAPVSGANVLTF.

This clonotype was seen at least ten times. This chain joins TRBV5-6 and TRBJ1-5; 8 nucleotides match TRBD1. The V gene's germline CDR1 is SGHDT and CDR2 YYEEEE. V lost 5 bases to trimming and J lost 4 bases; unmatched junction nucleotides: 8. This CDR3 has 15 residues. In DNA, the CDR3 is TGTGCCAGCAGTTCGACAGGGGAGGGTAATCAGCCCCAGCATTTT. It yields the protein CASSSTGEGNQPQHF.

This clonotype appeared many times. The V call is TRBV20-1, the J call TRBJ2-1; D may be TRBD1 (5 bases). Looked up from germline, CDR1 is DFQATT and CDR2 is SNEGSKA (reference sequence). V was cut by 5 bases and J by 7 bases, with 12 bases left in between. The CDR3 consists of 12 residues. DNA of the CDR3: TGCAGTGCTGTCATTAGGGGTAATGAGCAGTTCTTC. It encodes CSAVIRGNEQFF.

This clonotype was found a few times. This chain uses TRBV6-6 with TRBJ1-1; 8 nucleotides match TRBD1. This CDR3 has 14 residues. Germline lookup yields CDR1 MNHNY and CDR2 SVGAGI (reference sequence). V shed 6 bases, J shed 5 bases, and the junction held 8 bases outside the gene matches. For the CDR3, the DNA is TGTGCCAGCAGCCTGGACAGGGCTAAAACTGAAGCTTTCTTT. Translation gives CASSLDRAKTEAFF.